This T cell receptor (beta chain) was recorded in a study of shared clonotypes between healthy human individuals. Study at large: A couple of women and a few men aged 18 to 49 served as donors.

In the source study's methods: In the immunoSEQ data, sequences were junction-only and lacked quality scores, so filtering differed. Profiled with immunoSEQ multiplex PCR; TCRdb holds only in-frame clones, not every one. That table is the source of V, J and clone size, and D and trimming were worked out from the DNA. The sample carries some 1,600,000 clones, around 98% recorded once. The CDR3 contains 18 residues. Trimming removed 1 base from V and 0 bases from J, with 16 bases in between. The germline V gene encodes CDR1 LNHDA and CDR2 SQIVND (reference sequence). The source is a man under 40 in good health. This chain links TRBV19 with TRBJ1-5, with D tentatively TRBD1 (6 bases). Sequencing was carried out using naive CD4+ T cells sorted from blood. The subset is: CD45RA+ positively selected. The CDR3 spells CASSIVPTGLYSNQPQHF. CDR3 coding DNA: TGTGCCAGTAGTATAGTACCGACAGGACTTTATAGCAATCAGCCCCAGCATTTT.